This T cell receptor beta chain was observed in a study of spatial heterogeneity in lung cancer. Study observations and caveats: Tumors with more nonsynonymous mutations had more expanded intratumoral alpha and beta TCRs. Alpha chain coverage of tumor T cells was estimated at approximately 7.5%, and beta chain coverage at around 13%.

Time point given: sample taken at primary tumor resection. The cohort: 70 to 75 early-stage, untreated non-small cell lung cancer patients. Whole RNA from tumor, nontumor lung or frozen PBMC was sequenced unsorted. This clonotype was found many times. Antigen specificity is unknown. TCRdb reprocessed the 5' RACE reads with MiXCR, giving one entry per CDR3 protein. The top ten clones hold more than 10% of a sample with approximately 9,700 distinct CDR3 sequences, approximately 8.3% of them seen once. The TCR comes from a female donor with early-stage non-small cell lung cancer. The source material was lung tumor tissue, sampled at surgery.

The CDR3 bases are TGTGCCAGCAGATCACAGGTTGAGGGGCCCACTAGCGGACTACAAGAGACCCAGTACTTC. Its translation is CASRSQVEGPTSGLQETQYF. This chain connects TRBV7-2 to TRBJ2-5; 8 bases fit TRBD2. Germline CDR1 reads SGHTA; CDR2 reads FQGNSA. V lost 6 bases and J lost 2; bases outside the gene matches: 23. CDR3 length equals 20 residues.